This T cell receptor (beta chain) emerged from a study of tumor-infiltrating lymphocytes in primary liver carcinoma. This CDR3 contains 14 residues. The germline CDR1 and CDR2 sequences are SGHDN and FVKESK. To note about this clonotype: Antigen specificity is unknown. A junction end diverges from the germline sequence, so it may reflect a read error.

cDNA specific to TCR beta was made from 500 to 650 ng of total RNA, with a constant-region primer employed for priming. Three rounds of nested multiplex PCR with slightly modified ARM-PCR produced TCR beta libraries. Researchers ran the first two PCR rounds for roughly 10 cycles each with TRBV1-TRBV30 forward primers and a C-beta reverse primer. TCRdb used MiXCR to reprocess the multiplex PCR reads, holding one entry per CDR3 protein. This sample has a few hundred thousand distinct CDR3 sequences, with 58% found just once. The study extracted blood RNA from unsorted whole blood and also extracted germline DNA. Chronic HBV infection was present in the patients, who were treatment-naive. Sampling before surgery obtained 4 to 5 milliliters of peripheral blood. General study points: Tumor region pairs showed greater overlap than either tumor-adjacent or tumor-blood pairs did. Each sample was bulk and unsorted; consequently, CD4+ and CD8+ repertoires were not compared.

The sample was peripheral blood. J is TRBJ1-3 and V is TRBV14; D not certain. The clonotype comes from a woman younger than 45 with primary liver carcinoma and hepatitis B virus infection. DNA for the CDR3: TGTGCCAGCAGCCGGTACGACTCTGGAAGCACCATATATTTT. Amino acids: CASSRYDSGSTIYF.